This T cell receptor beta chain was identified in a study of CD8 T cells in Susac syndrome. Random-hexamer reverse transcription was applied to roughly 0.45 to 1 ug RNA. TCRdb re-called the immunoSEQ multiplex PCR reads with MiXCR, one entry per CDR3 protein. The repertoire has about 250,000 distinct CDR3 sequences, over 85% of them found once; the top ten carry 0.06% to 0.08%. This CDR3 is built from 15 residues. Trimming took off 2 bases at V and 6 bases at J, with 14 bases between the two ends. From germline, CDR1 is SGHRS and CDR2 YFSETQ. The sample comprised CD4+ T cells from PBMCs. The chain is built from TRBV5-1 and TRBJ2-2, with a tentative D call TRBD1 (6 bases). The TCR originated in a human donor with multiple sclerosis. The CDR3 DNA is TGCGCCAGCAGCTTCTTTGCACAGGGTCCCGGGGAGCTGTTTTTT. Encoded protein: CASSFFAQGPGELFF.